Reported below is one T cell receptor beta chain. Its antigen is not identified. With UMI labels, 5' RACE was used to prepare the TRB cDNA libraries. TCRdb re-called the 5' RACE reads and gives one entry per CDR3 protein, without DNA. The sample data list approximately 89,000 distinct CDR3 sequences. The data are from a study of CXCR3-negative and CXCR3-positive naive CD8 T cells. General study findings and limits: The study found more hydrophobic TRB CDR3s in CXCR3-positive naive cells than in CXCR3-negative naive cells. Cryopreservation partially lowered CXCR3 expression, so most assays used fresh PBMCs. Similar TRBV-TRBJ gene usage was seen in naive CXCR3-negative and CXCR3-positive cells, but not in memory cells.

Germline values: CDR1 SEHNR, CDR2 FQNEAQ (reference sequence). This CDR3 has 16 amino acids. Every CD8+ subset sample held some 300,000 flow-sorted cells, done in triplicate. This chain uses TRBV7-9 with TRBJ2-1; checking the TCRdb D call of TRBD1 is not possible without DNA. The sample consisted of naive CXCR3+ CD8+ T cells from blood. This sample's subset: CD45RO-CCR7+CD27+CD95- naive CD8+ T cells expressing CXCR3 (TNR3+). This TCR derives from a human donor in good health. Some clones in this sample may be carry-over from other donors' samples. The CDR3 region is CASSYKGTGGRNEQFF.